This T cell receptor (beta chain) was observed in a study of response to subunit inactivated influenza vaccine. TCRdb called the RT-PCR reads again in MiXCR, with one record for every CDR3 protein. The table records roughly 540,000 distinct CDR3 sequences, approximately 24% of them present only once. This CDR3 is 15 amino acids long. Germline values: CDR1 KGHSH, CDR2 LQKENI. The V and J ends lost 4 bases and 6 bases, in that order; junction bases with no gene match: 6. This clonotype showed up just a few times. The data also belong to a second study, concerning T cells expressing NK-cell markers. That paper states: Libraries used 5'RACE template switching adding universal primer site and UMIs. Underlying the TCR beta repertoires were sorted CD3+CD56+NKG2C+, CD3+CD56+NKG2C- and CD3+CD56-NKG2C+ T cells. The study found dominant NKG2C+ clonotypes at roughly 1.0-7.5% of CD8+ T cells in about six donors.

The chain is built from TRBV18 and TRBJ2-1; 10 bases map to TRBD1. The sequencing used CD4+ T cells sorted from PBMCs, collected roughly 12 days after vaccination. This TCR derives from a man aged 50 to 60 who received an inactivated influenza vaccine. The CDR3 coding sequence is TGTGCCAGCTCACGACGACAGGGGGCTATCAATGAGCAGTTCTTC. This gives the protein CASSRRQGAINEQFF.